This TCR beta chain was documented in a study of T cell changes during pregnancy in multiple sclerosis. Assay used: immunoSEQ multiplex PCR; TCRdb lists only in-frame clones, some missing. In the table there are under 65,000 clones, roughly 93% of which are singletons. Trimming cost V 0 bases and J 2 bases; bases outside gene matches: 3. CDR3 length: 15 residues. Germline-derived CDR1 and CDR2 are MNHNY and SVGAGI (reference sequence). V is TRBV6-6 and J is TRBJ1-2, with 7 bases matching TRBD1. This receptor was taken from a female donor with multiple sclerosis, enrolled in a pregnancy study. The starting material was CD8+ T cells from peripheral blood mononuclear cells, obtained in the second trimester of pregnancy. Here the CDR3 DNA reads TGTGCCAGCAGTTACTCGTCAGGGGGGAACTATGGCTACACCTTC. This codes for CASSYSSGGNYGYTF.